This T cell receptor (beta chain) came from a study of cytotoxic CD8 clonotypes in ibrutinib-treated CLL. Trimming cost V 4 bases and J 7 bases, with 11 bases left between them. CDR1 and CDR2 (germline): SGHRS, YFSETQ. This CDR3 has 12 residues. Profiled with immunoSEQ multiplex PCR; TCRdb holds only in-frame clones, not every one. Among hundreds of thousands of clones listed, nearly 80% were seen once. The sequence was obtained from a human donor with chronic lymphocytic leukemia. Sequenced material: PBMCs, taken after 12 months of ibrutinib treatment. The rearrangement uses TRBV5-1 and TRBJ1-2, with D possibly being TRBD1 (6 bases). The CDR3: CASSTQGTGYTF. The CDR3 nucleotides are TGCGCCAGCAGCACACAGGGTACTGGCTACACCTTC. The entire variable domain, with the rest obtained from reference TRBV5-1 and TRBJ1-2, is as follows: KAGVTQTPRYLIKTRGQQVTLSCSPISGHRSVSWYQQTPGQGLQFLFEYFSETQRNKGNFPGRFSGRQFSNSRSEMNVSTLELGDSALYLCASSTQGTGYTFGSGTRLTVV.